This T cell receptor beta chain was sequenced in a study of blood T cell repertoires in COVID-19. Across the study: Sites in the United States, Italy and Spain provided acute and convalescent COVID-19 samples. In each case, the material was cDNA or gDNA derived from T cells, B-cell-depleted T cells, or PBMCs.

Authors' processing steps: Reference gene primer amplification gave estimated nucleated cell counts. TCRdb keeps only in-frame clones here, not all; method: immunoSEQ multiplex PCR. V, J and clone size are those of that table, while D and trimming were read from the DNA. This table holds some 240,000 clones, approximately 82% found once. This CDR3 region has 19 residues. The germline gives CDR1 SGHNT, CDR2 YYREEE (reference sequence). J lost 7 bases, V lost 3 bases, and 20 bases had no gene match. Specimen: peripheral blood. The clonotype originates from a woman in her thirties or forties who had recovered from COVID-19. The V gene is TRBV5-4, the J gene TRBJ2-5; TRBD2 agrees at 11 bases. The CDR3 protein is CASSSKSSGLAEEPGTQYF. Written as DNA, the CDR3 is TGTGCCAGCAGCTCTAAATCCTCGGGACTAGCGGAGGAACCTGGGACCCAGTACTTC.